The clone carrying this T cell receptor beta chain was seen more than once but under ten times. Its antigen remains unknown. This specimen belongs to a study of T-cell memory formation after mild COVID-19. Amplification by 5'RACE using constant-segment primers produced TCR alpha and TCR beta cDNA libraries that carried sample barcodes and UMIs. Each CDR3 protein is one row after TCRdb ran MiXCR on the 5' RACE reads. The data contain fewer than 250,000 distinct CDR3 sequences, 15% to 17% of them singletons. The study, taken as a whole, reports: Day 15 to 85 contracting clones showed balanced CD4/CD8; day 15 to 37 expanders favored CD4+. Shrinking CD4+ clones were chiefly CM and EM; CD8+ ones were chiefly EMRA. Researchers could not confirm that second-wave clones peaking on day 37 targeted SARS-CoV-2.

CDR3 size: 16 residues. Germline V gives CDR1 SGHVS, CDR2 FQNEAQ. V lost 7 bases and J lost 6, with 19 bases in between. This rearrangement joins TRBV7-8 to TRBJ1-6, with no clear D. This TCR derives from an adult woman who had mild COVID-19 (a few samples of this study predate the infection). Cell type and time point are not known. The sample was PBMCs or a T cell subset sorted from them (not recorded which). CDR3 in amino acids: CASTNGRGIGNSPLHF. In DNA form, the CDR3 reads TGTGCCAGCACCAACGGACGGGGTATTGGTAATTCACCCCTCCACTTT.